Included here is one T cell receptor (beta chain) sequence, with context. Antigen specificity is unknown. The data were taken from a study of blood T cell dynamics during melanoma immunotherapy. Notes on the study in general: PBMC repertoires of eventual disease-control patients split at W3 into clonality or diversity gains.

Each bulk PBMC sample had roughly 400 ng DNA loaded. Assay used: immunoSEQ multiplex PCR; TCRdb lists only in-frame clones, some missing. The sample includes 15,000 to 20,000 clones, approximately 89% seen only once; the top ten take 1.5% to 2%. This CDR3 region has 13 residues. Germline CDR1 and CDR2: MRHNA and SNTAGT. Trimming shortened V by 6 bases and J by 5 bases, and 14 bases separated the two germline ends. This sample's time point: pre-treatment baseline. Blood was drawn before treatment and at week 3 after checkpoint blockade. At 12 weeks after first infusion, RECIST 1.1 defined response for most patients.

The TCR originated in a human donor with melanoma. The source was blood, collected from a patient treated with checkpoint blockade. V gene TRBV6-4 combines with J gene TRBJ2-7, with unresolved D. For the CDR3, the DNA is TGTGCCAGCAGGCACCCCCCAGGCCACGAGCAGTACTTC. Translating it yields CASRHPPGHEQYF.